The rows below give T cell receptor beta chains drawn from one sample of a study of blood T cell repertoires in COVID-19. Assay: immunoSEQ multiplex PCR; the TCRdb copy retains only in-frame clones and omits some. Of over 150,000 clones in the sample, roughly 88% were seen once. The sequenced sample was PBMCs or T cells enriched from blood (not recorded which). These receptors all stem from a woman aged 18-29 years who had recovered from COVID-19. Both conserved end residues are part of each CDR3. D genes are given only for firm matches. Clone size is stated in some rows and not others, as once, few, many or a class when expanded.

d_gene	abundance	v_gene	j_gene	CDR3nt	CDR3aa
NA	once	TRBV7-3	TRBJ2-2	TGTGCCAGCAGCTCAATCAGGGAGAACACCGGGGAGCTGTTTTTT	CASSSIRENTGELFF
NA	NA	TRBV5-1	TRBJ2-1	TGCGCCACCTCATCGCGGAGCCCTTACAATGAGCAGTTCTTC	CATSSRSPYNEQFF
NA	NA	TRBV5-4	TRBJ1-3	TGTGCCAGCAGCTTGGTAGGGGGCTCTGGAAACACCATATATTTT	CASSLVGGSGNTIYF
TRBD2	once	TRBV9	TRBJ2-1	TGTGCCAGCAGCGTAGGAGGGGAGCGGGAGATTTGGAATGAGCAGTTCTTC	CASSVGGEREIWNEQFF
TRBD1	once	TRBV24-1	TRBJ2-5	TGTGCCTCCGGCGACAGGGTTACTGAGACCCAGTACTTC	CASGDRVTETQYF
TRBD1	NA	TRBV28	TRBJ1-6	TGTGCCAGCAGTTTATTTAGGACAGGGGATAATTCACCCCTCCACTTT	CASSLFRTGDNSPLHF
TRBD2	once	TRBV3-1/TRBV3-2	TRBJ2-1	TGTGCCAGCAGCCCTCGAGTAGCGGGGCTCAATGAGCAGTTCTTC	CASSPRVAGLNEQFF
NA	few	TRBV3-1/TRBV3-2	TRBJ1-4	TGTGCCAGCAGCCAACCCATACAAGCTAATGAAAAACTGTTTTTT	CASSQPIQANEKLFF
NA	once	TRBV30	TRBJ1-6	TGTGCCTGGGCCAGGGGAAATTCACCCCTCCACTTT	CAWARGNSPLHF
NA	NA	TRBV7-2	TRBJ1-1	TGTGCCAGCAGCTTAGTTGCGGGTATGAACACTGAAGCTTTCTTT	CASSLVAGMNTEAFF
NA	NA	TRBV10-2	TRBJ2-1	TGCGCCAGCAGTGAGTCGGCTAGCCCGTACAATGAGCAGTTCTTC	CASSESASPYNEQFF
NA	NA	TRBV21-1	TRBJ2-3	TGTGCCAGCAGTCGGACTTCTCCTTATTTT	CASSRTSPYF
TRBD1	NA	TRBV2	TRBJ1-1	TGTGCCAGCATCACAGAACAGGGGATTCAGAACACTGAAGCTTTCTTT	CASITEQGIQNTEAFF
NA	NA	TRBV6-5	TRBJ2-3	TGTGCCAGCAGAGAGGCGGGCCACACAGATACGCAGTATTTT	CASREAGHTDTQYF
NA	NA	TRBV15	TRBJ2-6	TGTGCCACCAGCAGAGAGGCCCTTATGAACCTCTCTGGGGCCAACGTCCTGACTTTC	CATSREALMNLSGANVLTF
NA	NA	TRBV28	TRBJ1-2	TGTGCCAGCAGTTTATTGGACACCTATGGCTACACCTTC	CASSLLDTYGYTF
TRBD1	NA	TRBV2	TRBJ1-1	TGTGCCAGCTTCGGGACAGGGGAGAAGGGCACTGAAGCTTTCTTT	CASFGTGEKGTEAFF
NA	NA	TRBV7-2	TRBJ2-7	TGTGCCAGCAGCTTAGACAGGGTCTACGAGCAGTACTTC	CASSLDRVYEQYF
NA	NA	TRBV7-6	TRBJ1-3	TGTGCCAGCAGCTTGGGGCCAGAACACTACACTGGAAACACCATATATTTT	CASSLGPEHYTGNTIYF
TRBD1	NA	TRBV5-4	TRBJ2-7	TGTGCCAGCAGCGATGGGACAGGGTTCGGCTACGAGCAGTACTTC	CASSDGTGFGYEQYF
NA	NA	TRBV19	TRBJ1-4	TGTGCCAGTAGTATACAGGCCGCGACTAATGAAAAACTGTTTTTT	CASSIQAATNEKLFF
NA	NA	TRBV10-2	TRBJ2-1	TGCGCCAGCAAGGGAGAGCGGACGCAATACAATGAGCAGTTCTTC	CASKGERTQYNEQFF
TRBD2	once	TRBV7-6	TRBJ2-2	TGTGCCAGCAGCTTAGAATCCAGCGGGAATTCCGGGGAGCTGTTTTTT	CASSLESSGNSGELFF
NA	once	TRBV4-3	TRBJ2-7	TGCGCCAGCAGCCAAGGGTTTATGTTGGGGCTCTCAAATGGTAGGGTGTCCTACGAGCAGTACTTC	CASSQGFMLGLSNGRVSYEQYF
NA	NA	TRBV5-8	TRBJ1-3	TGTGCCAGCAGCTTGGTGGGAGGCGGAAACACCATATATTTT	CASSLVGGGNTIYF
TRBD2	NA	TRBV29-1	TRBJ2-7	TGCAGCGTAGAGACCCAGCGGGGGCCGCATTTC	CSVETQRGPHF
TRBD2	NA	TRBV11-1	TRBJ2-7	TGTGCCAGCAGCTTAAGTAGAGCGGGAGCCTCCTACGAGCAGTACTTC	CASSLSRAGASYEQYF
NA	once	TRBV27	TRBJ1-1	TGTGCCAGCAGTTTAACGGGCAGGGTCCGAGCTTTCTTT	CASSLTGRVRAFF
TRBD1	NA	TRBV5-6	TRBJ1-2	TGTGCCAGCAGCTCGCGACAGGGCGGTGGCTACACCTTC	CASSSRQGGGYTF
TRBD1	NA	TRBV11-2	TRBJ2-1	TGTGCCAGCAGCTTCGGGACAGGGTTGACCAATGAGCAGTTCTTC	CASSFGTGLTNEQFF
TRBD1	NA	TRBV29-1	TRBJ2-7	TGCAGCGTTGGTTCAGGGGGCTACGAGCAGTACTTC	CSVGSGGYEQYF
TRBD1	NA	TRBV6-5	TRBJ1-5	TGTGCCAGCAGCTCCGTGGCAGGGGGACAACAGCCCCAGCATTTT	CASSSVAGGQQPQHF
NA	NA	TRBV19	TRBJ1-2	TGTGCCAGTAGTATCGTCGACAGAACTAACTATGGCTACACCTTC	CASSIVDRTNYGYTF
NA	NA	TRBV2	TRBJ2-1	TGTGCCAGCAGAGAAGGCCTCCTGAAGCATGAGCAGTTCTTC	CASREGLLKHEQFF
NA	NA	TRBV11-2	TRBJ1-4	TGTGCCAGCAGCTTAGAGGGCTCAACTAATGAAAAACTGTTTTTT	CASSLEGSTNEKLFF
TRBD1	NA	TRBV2	TRBJ1-2	TGTGCCAGCAGTGTTCTCGGGACAGGATATGGCTACACCTTC	CASSVLGTGYGYTF
NA	few	TRBV7-2	TRBJ1-1	TGTGCCAGCAGCCCTTTAGGTTGGGCCTGGTCGGCTTTCTTT	CASSPLGWAWSAFF
TRBD1	NA	TRBV28	TRBJ1-5	TGTGCCAGCCGGGACAGTAGCAATCAGCCCCAGCATTTT	CASRDSSNQPQHF
TRBD1	NA	TRBV5-1	TRBJ2-1	TGCGCCAGCAGCCACAGGACAGGGGAGGGGTACAATGAGCAGTTCTTC	CASSHRTGEGYNEQFF
NA	NA	TRBV30	TRBJ1-2	TGTGCCTGGAGTCCATTGGGAGTGGTCGGCTATGGCTACACCTTC	CAWSPLGVVGYGYTF
TRBD2	NA	TRBV7-9	TRBJ2-1	TGTGCCAGCAGCTTAGCGATGGGCGGGGGTGGTAATGAGCAGTTCTTC	CASSLAMGGGGNEQFF
NA	NA	TRBV28	TRBJ2-3	TGTGCCAGCAGATCACAGACCCGCGGCACAGATACGCAGTATTTT	CASRSQTRGTDTQYF
TRBD1	NA	TRBV2	TRBJ1-5	TGTGCCAGCAGTGAAGCAGGACAGGGAGGACAGCCCCAGCATTTT	CASSEAGQGGQPQHF
NA	NA	TRBV5-8	TRBJ1-2	TGTGCCAGCAGCGTACATAATGGCCTTAACTATGGCTACACCTTC	CASSVHNGLNYGYTF
TRBD1	NA	TRBV5-1	TRBJ2-5	TGCGCCAGCAGCTTAGGAGGACAGGTGATTTCAGAGACCCAGTACTTC	CASSLGGQVISETQYF
NA	few	TRBV5-6	TRBJ2-1	TGTGCCAGCAGCTTTCAGAATGAGCAGTTCTTC	CASSFQNEQFF
NA	NA	TRBV9	TRBJ2-4	TGTGCCAGCAGCGTAGGGGGCAGGGTCCTGGACATTCAGTACTTC	CASSVGGRVLDIQYF
TRBD1	NA	TRBV9	TRBJ2-2	TGTGCCAGCAGCGTCGGGACAGGGAGCGCCTCCGGGGAGCTGTTTTTT	CASSVGTGSASGELFF
TRBD1	NA	TRBV27	TRBJ1-6	TGTGCCAGCAGTTCGGGGTCGACAGGGAGGTCTTCACCCCTCCACTTT	CASSSGSTGRSSPLHF